The clone carrying this T cell receptor beta chain occurred a few times. Its antigen is not identified. The data belong to a study of T cells after yellow fever vaccination. In germline, CDR1 is DFQATT, CDR2 SNEGSKA (reference sequence). This CDR3 comprises 12 residues. The V end lost 4 bases, the J end lost 9 bases, and 10 bases lay between the germline ends. Study observations and caveats: Booster sampling recovered most clones from primary vaccination (96% CD4, just over 85% CD8).

A single record per CDR3 protein comes from TCRdb applying MiXCR to the 5' RACE reads. In the table there are roughly 340,000 distinct CDR3 sequences, roughly 9.4% of which are singletons. The rearrangement links TRBV20-1 to TRBJ1-6, with D uncertain. This TCR was sampled from a man aged 18-30 years who received the YFV17D yellow fever vaccine. The sequencing here drew on PBMCs, taken on the day of the first yellow fever vaccination. CDR3 amino acids: CSAKVPGSPLHF. The CDR3 nucleotides read TGCAGTGCTAAAGTTCCCGGTTCACCCCTCCACTTT.